Here is one T cell receptor (beta chain) with its context. The length of the CDR3 is 16 residues. Germline V lookup: CDR1 SGHTA, CDR2 FQGNSA. After removal of 1 base from V and 1 base from J, the junction contained 6 bases not matched to a gene. The data were produced by immunoSEQ multiplex PCR, yet TCRdb's version contains in-frame clones alone and is incomplete. The sample lists more than 2,000,000 clones, around nine tenths seen once, with 0.13% to 0.15% in the top ten. This sample was included in a study of shared clonotypes between healthy human individuals. Recent vaccinations or acute infections were absent in the healthy HIV-negative adult donors.

This chain joins TRBV7-2 and TRBJ2-5; 7 bases match TRBD2. Source material: naive CD4+ T cells sorted from blood. Specified subset: CD45RA+ positively selected. The TCR sequence derives from a man aged 18 to 35 in good health. In DNA, the CDR3 is TGTGCCAGCAGCTTAGTTTGGGGGGGAGGCCAAGAGACCCAGTACTTC. Protein: CASSLVWGGGQETQYF.